This TCR beta chain comes out of a study of shared clonotypes between healthy human individuals. Overall study: The study used three CD4 naive, three CD4 memory, two CD8 naive and one CD8 memory plate per donor. Study-level results: Measured sharing among donors was expected to vary with sequencing depth.

CDR3 length: 15 residues. V gave up 2 bases and J gave up 0 bases, with 9 bases separating them. Germline CDR1 reads SGHRS; CDR2 reads YFSETQ. TCRdb's copy holds only in-frame clones and misses some; the assay was immunoSEQ multiplex PCR. The data show about 2.3 million clones, over 85% seen once. This clone is a singleton in its sample. The target antigen is unknown. J is TRBJ1-3 and V is TRBV5-1; D unclear. Material: naive CD4+ T cells from PBMCs. Noted subset: CD45RA+ positively selected. The receptor was isolated from a man aged 18 to 29 in good health. Some clones in this sample may be carry-over from other donors' samples. The CDR3 nucleotides are TGCGCCAGCAGCTTTGCAGGAACCTCTGGAAACACCATATATTTT. This sequence encodes CASSFAGTSGNTIYF.